This is a list of T cell receptor beta chains from one sample in a study of metastatic and nonmetastatic thyroid tumors. TCRdb reassembled clones from the PCR reads with MiXCR. This table holds 15,000 to 20,000 clones, 25% found once. The sequenced material came from adjacent normal tissue. The receptors here all came from a female donor with papillary thyroid cancer or a benign thyroid nodule (not recorded which). Some clones in this sample may be carry-over from other donors' samples. CDR3s include the opening cysteine and the closing phenylalanine or tryptophan. The D gene is left open where the match is weak. Clone sizes are given selectively: once, few, many, or a class where the clone is expanded.

D: TRBD1
size: few
J: TRBJ1-5
V: TRBV2
DNA: TGTGCCAGCAAGGGGACAGGAAGCAATCAGCCCCAGCATTTT
CDR3: CASKGTGSNQPQHF

D: TRBD2
size: -
J: TRBJ2-7
V: TRBV2
DNA: TGTGCCAGCAGTGGACTAGCGGGGGGCTCCTACGAGCAGTACTTC
CDR3: CASSGLAGGSYEQYF

D: -
size: -
J: TRBJ2-7
V: TRBV5-1
DNA: TGCGCCAGCAGCTTGTCTGGGGTCGGGGACTACGAGCAGTACTTC
CDR3: CASSLSGVGDYEQYF

D: -
size: -
J: TRBJ1-1
V: TRBV28
DNA: TGTGCCAGCAGCTACACAGTGTACACTGAAGCTTTCTTT
CDR3: CASSYTVYTEAFF

D: -
size: -
J: TRBJ1-1
V: TRBV2
DNA: TGTGCCAGCAGGCGATCGACAGAAATGAACACTGAAGCTTTCTTT
CDR3: CASRRSTEMNTEAFF

D: TRBD1
size: few
J: TRBJ1-1
V: TRBV19
DNA: TGTGCCAGTAGTAAGTTGGGACAGGGTCCCATGAACACTGAAGCTTTCTTT
CDR3: CASSKLGQGPMNTEAFF

D: TRBD1
size: -
J: TRBJ1-4
V: TRBV27
DNA: TGTGCCAGCAGCCCCGGGACAGGGGGCGGAGAAAAACTGTTTTTT
CDR3: CASSPGTGGGEKLFF

D: TRBD1
size: many
J: TRBJ1-3
V: TRBV6-1
DNA: TGTGCCAGCAGTCCCCAGGGGGCGGGTGGAAACACCATATATTTT
CDR3: CASSPQGAGGNTIYF

D: -
size: -
J: TRBJ2-7
V: TRBV12-3/TRBV12-4
DNA: TGTGCCAGCAGTTTATTCAGCTACGAGCAGTACTTC
CDR3: CASSLFSYEQYF

D: TRBD2
size: once
J: TRBJ2-5
V: TRBV18
DNA: TGTGCCAGCTCACCCCAACTAGCGGGTGGCAAAGAGACCCAGTACTTC
CDR3: CASSPQLAGGKETQYF

D: TRBD1
size: medium-sized
J: TRBJ1-1
V: TRBV7-2
DNA: TGTGCCAGCAGCTTAGAGAGGACAGGGCCTGAAGCTTTCTTT
CDR3: CASSLERTGPEAFF

D: -
size: -
J: TRBJ2-1
V: TRBV12-3/TRBV12-4
DNA: TGTGCCAGCAGTGGAGAAAGCTCCTACAATGAGCAGTTCTTC
CDR3: CASSGESSYNEQFF

D: -
size: few
J: TRBJ1-1
V: TRBV28
DNA: TGTGCCAGCAGTTCCGTCCGATTGAACACTGAAGCTTTCTTT
CDR3: CASSSVRLNTEAFF

D: -
size: few
J: TRBJ1-1
V: TRBV27
DNA: TGTGCCACCCGCGCATACACTGAAGCTTTCTTT
CDR3: CATRAYTEAFF

D: -
size: -
J: TRBJ1-5
V: TRBV28
DNA: TGTGCCAGCAGTCTGGATAATGGGGGCGAGGGTCAGCCCCAGCATTTT
CDR3: CASSLDNGGEGQPQHF

D: -
size: few
J: TRBJ1-3
V: TRBV19
DNA: TGTGCCAGTAGCCCCCTTCGGGGGTTGTGGGGAAACACCATATATTTT
CDR3: CASSPLRGLWGNTIYF

D: -
size: medium-sized
J: TRBJ1-1
V: TRBV7-2
DNA: TGTGCCAGCAGCTGGGACCCGAACACTGAAGCTTTCTTT
CDR3: CASSWDPNTEAFF

D: -
size: many
J: TRBJ1-1
V: TRBV4-3
DNA: TGCGCCAGCAGCCAGAACTCGAACACTGAAGCTTTCTTT
CDR3: CASSQNSNTEAFF

D: TRBD1
size: -
J: TRBJ2-7
V: TRBV12-3/TRBV12-4
DNA: TGTGCCAGCAGTTTTGGGACAGGAGGCTACGAGCAGTACTTC
CDR3: CASSFGTGGYEQYF

D: -
size: few
J: TRBJ1-1
V: TRBV11-2
DNA: TGTGCCAGCAGACAAGGACCCCGGTTGAACACTGAAGCTTTCTTT
CDR3: CASRQGPRLNTEAFF

D: -
size: medium-sized
J: TRBJ1-1
V: TRBV27
DNA: TGTGCCAGCAGCCGGACAGTTAACACTGAAGCTTTCTTT
CDR3: CASSRTVNTEAFF

D: -
size: many
J: TRBJ2-2
V: TRBV6-1
DNA: TGTGCCAGCAACCGGGACCCAAACACCGGGGAGCTGTTTTTT
CDR3: CASNRDPNTGELFF

D: -
size: -
J: TRBJ2-3
V: TRBV4-2
DNA: TGTGCCAGCAGCCAAGGGTATAGTTCGGGGGATACGCAGTATTTT
CDR3: CASSQGYSSGDTQYF

D: -
size: few
J: TRBJ1-2
V: TRBV5-1
DNA: TGCGCCAGCACTCCTGGGGCCATCGGGGTCGGCTATGGCTACACCTTC
CDR3: CASTPGAIGVGYGYTF

D: TRBD1
size: -
J: TRBJ2-1
V: TRBV7-9
DNA: TGTGCCAGCTGGGTCGGGACAGCTAATGTGCAGTTATTC
CDR3: CASWVGTANVQLF

D: TRBD1
size: few
J: TRBJ1-2
V: TRBV20-1
DNA: TGCAGTGCTCGGACAGGGGGCGACTATGGCTACACCTTC
CDR3: CSARTGGDYGYTF

D: TRBD1
size: medium-sized
J: TRBJ1-2
V: TRBV6-2/TRBV6-3
DNA: TGTGCCAGCAGCCGCGACAGGGCTAGCCATGGCTACACCTTC
CDR3: CASSRDRASHGYTF

D: -
size: -
J: TRBJ2-7
V: TRBV7-8
DNA: TGTGCCAGCAGAGTCAGCGGCTACTACGAGCAGTACTTC
CDR3: CASRVSGYYEQYF

D: TRBD1
size: few
J: TRBJ1-2
V: TRBV7-2
DNA: TGTGCCAGCAGCTTAGCGGGACAGGGGTCCTATGGCTACACCTTC
CDR3: CASSLAGQGSYGYTF

D: TRBD2
size: -
J: TRBJ2-1
V: TRBV6-6
DNA: TGTGCCAGCAGTTACATGGGGGGGAACGATGAGCAGTTCTTC
CDR3: CASSYMGGNDEQFF

D: -
size: medium-sized
J: TRBJ2-1
V: TRBV24-1
DNA: TGTGCCACCAGTGATTTAGCCTACAATGAGCAGTTCTTC
CDR3: CATSDLAYNEQFF

D: -
size: -
J: TRBJ2-4
V: TRBV4-1
DNA: TGCGCCAGCAGCCAGTACCTCGGGCGGGAAAACATTCAGTACTTC
CDR3: CASSQYLGRENIQYF

D: TRBD1
size: few
J: TRBJ2-7
V: TRBV28
DNA: TGTGCCAGCAGTTTATGGGGACAGGGAACCTACGAGCAGTACTTC
CDR3: CASSLWGQGTYEQYF

D: -
size: many
J: TRBJ1-6
V: TRBV4-3
DNA: TGCGCCAGCAGCCCCCTAGGTGGAAGCAATTCACCCCTCCACTTT
CDR3: CASSPLGGSNSPLHF

D: TRBD2
size: -
J: TRBJ2-1
V: TRBV11-2
DNA: TGTGCCAGCAGCTTAATGTCCCGGGACGGGGGGGTGCAGTTCTTC
CDR3: CASSLMSRDGGVQFF

D: TRBD2
size: few
J: TRBJ2-1
V: TRBV28
DNA: TGTGCCAGCAGTTCGCGTGGACTAGCGGGAGGGTACAATGAGCAGTTCTTC
CDR3: CASSSRGLAGGYNEQFF

D: TRBD1
size: -
J: TRBJ1-2
V: TRBV2
DNA: TGTGCCAGCAGCCCCCTCCAGGGGGCCGATGGCTACACCTTC
CDR3: CASSPLQGADGYTF

D: -
size: few
J: TRBJ1-2
V: TRBV5-1
DNA: TGCGCCAGCAGCGACCCAGGGGCAATCTATGGCTACACCTTC
CDR3: CASSDPGAIYGYTF

D: TRBD2
size: few
J: TRBJ2-2
V: TRBV28
DNA: TGTGCCAGCAGGGAGCGGGGGGGCGTCACCGGGGAGCTGTTTTTT
CDR3: CASRERGGVTGELFF

D: TRBD2
size: -
J: TRBJ2-1
V: TRBV15
DNA: TGTGCCACCAGCAGAGTCCCTTTAGCGGGGGGGTGGAATGAGCAGTTCTTC
CDR3: CATSRVPLAGGWNEQFF

D: -
size: medium-sized
J: TRBJ2-3
V: TRBV7-9
DNA: TGTGCCAGCAGCTTAGCTCAGGGAAGAGATACGCAGTATTTT
CDR3: CASSLAQGRDTQYF

D: -
size: many
J: TRBJ1-5
V: TRBV24-1
DNA: TGTGCCCCGGGGGGGGGAACGGGTCAGCCCCAGCATTTT
CDR3: CAPGGGTGQPQHF